This TCR beta chain was identified in a study of T cells in localized non-small cell lung cancer. General study points: For the top 100 tumor clones, a median about 62 also appeared in adjacent lung. Greater T cell density in blood accompanied longer overall survival. Sequence data derive from only one tumor region, so heterogeneity remains possible. Uninvolved nearby lung showed the greatest T cell clonality, exceeding that found in tumor.

V dropped 2 bases and J dropped 0 bases, with 16 bases sitting between them. The CDR3 has 17 residues. The germline V gene encodes CDR1 SGHRS and CDR2 YFSETQ. For this clone: Its specificity is unknown.

Profiling relied on immunoSEQ multiplex PCR, and the TCRdb table lists in-frame clones only, not all of them. The data contain 90,000 to 100,000 clones, under 95% of them singletons. This receptor was obtained from a woman aged 40-69 years with stage II squamous cell lung carcinoma. Sequenced material: PBMCs, taken before any cancer treatment. The chain joins TRBV5-1 to TRBJ2-3, with D maybe TRBD1 (5 bases). CDR3 DNA: TGCGCCAGCAGCTTATTGGCGTCGGACACTAGCACAGATACGCAGTATTTT. Its protein product is CASSLLASDTSTDTQYF.